This T cell receptor (beta chain) was retrieved from a study of blood T cells in healthy people across ages. General study points: Older age went with lower TCR beta diversity per million T cells, in a roughly linear way.

Remarks on this clonotype: Its matching antigen is unknown.

V gave up 5 bases and J gave up 7 bases; unmatched junction bases: 13. Germline CDR1 is MNHEY and CDR2 is SMNVEV (reference sequence). The CDR3 spans 15 residues. A second PCR, run for about 6 to 11 cycles, used a sample-barcoded 5' primer plus a J-beta primer mix. TCRdb independently ran MiXCR on the 5' RACE reads; one entry per CDR3 protein. The sample comprises roughly 1.4 million distinct CDR3 sequences, 45% to 70% of which are singletons, and 6.5% to 8% rests with the top ten. The source material was blood. This sequence was found in a man younger than 30 in good health. The chain has TRBV27 and TRBJ2-5, with 7 bases aligning to TRBD2. The DNA for the CDR3 is TGTGCCAGCAGTAAATCCGGGACGGGGGGTGGGACCCAGTACTTC. Protein: CASSKSGTGGGTQYF.